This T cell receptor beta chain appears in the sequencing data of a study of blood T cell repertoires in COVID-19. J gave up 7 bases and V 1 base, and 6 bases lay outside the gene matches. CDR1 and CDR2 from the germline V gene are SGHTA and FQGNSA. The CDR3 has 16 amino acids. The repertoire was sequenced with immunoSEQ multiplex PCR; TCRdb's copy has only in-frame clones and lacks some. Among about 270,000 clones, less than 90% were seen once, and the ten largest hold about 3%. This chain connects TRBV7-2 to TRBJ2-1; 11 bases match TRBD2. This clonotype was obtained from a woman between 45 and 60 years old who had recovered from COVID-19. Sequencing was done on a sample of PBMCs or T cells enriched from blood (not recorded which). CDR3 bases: TGTGCCAGCAGCTTAGGTAAACTAGCGGGAGTAAATGAGCAGTTCTTC. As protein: CASSLGKLAGVNEQFF.